This T cell receptor beta chain came from a study of regulatory T cells in long-lasting Graves disease. Construction of TCR beta libraries relied on iRepertoire HTBI primers and on Arm-PCR targeting CDR3 regions. MiXCR was run by TCRdb on the multiplex PCR reads, yielding one entry per CDR3 protein. The table lists about 540,000 distinct CDR3 sequences, roughly 12% of them singletons. Time point: newly diagnosed GD, antithyroid drugs for less than 3 months. Making the TCR library involved RNA that had been extracted from PBMCs. This CDR3 has 15 amino acids. Comment on this clonotype: Possible read error: a much larger clone is one base away.

The data were also submitted as part of a second study, on T cells in Graves' hyperthyroidism and ophthalmopathy.

The sequence was obtained from a man younger than 40 with Graves disease. This chain uses TRBV12-3 or TRBV12-4 with TRBJ2-1, with 13 bases fitting TRBD2. The source material was peripheral blood mononuclear cells (PBMCs), sampled at new diagnosis, from a patient treated with antithyroid drugs. This chain's CDR3 is CDSRLAGGVYNEQFF. CDR3 sequence (DNA): TGTGACAGCAGACTAGCGGGAGGCGTCTACAATGAGCAGTTCTTC.